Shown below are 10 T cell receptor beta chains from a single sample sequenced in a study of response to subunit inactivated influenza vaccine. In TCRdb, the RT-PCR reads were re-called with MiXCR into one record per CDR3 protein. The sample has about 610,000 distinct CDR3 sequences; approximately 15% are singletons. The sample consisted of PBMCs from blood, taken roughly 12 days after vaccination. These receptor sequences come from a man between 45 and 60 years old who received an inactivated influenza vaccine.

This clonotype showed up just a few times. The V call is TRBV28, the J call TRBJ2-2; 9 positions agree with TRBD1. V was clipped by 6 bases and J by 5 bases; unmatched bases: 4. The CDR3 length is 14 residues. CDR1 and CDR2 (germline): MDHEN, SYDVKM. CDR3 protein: CASRNGQGTGELFF. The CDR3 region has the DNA TGTGCCAGCAGAAACGGACAGGGGACCGGGGAGCTGTTTTTT.

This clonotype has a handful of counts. CDR3 DNA: TGTGCCAGCAGTTTCGGTCAAGGGGGCCAGCCCCAGCATTTT. Protein product: CASSFGQGGQPQHF. The genes are TRBV12-3 or TRBV12-4 and TRBJ1-5, with 7 bases aligning to TRBD1. Trimming cost V 3 bases and J 7 bases; bases outside gene matches: 6. This CDR3 has 14 residues.

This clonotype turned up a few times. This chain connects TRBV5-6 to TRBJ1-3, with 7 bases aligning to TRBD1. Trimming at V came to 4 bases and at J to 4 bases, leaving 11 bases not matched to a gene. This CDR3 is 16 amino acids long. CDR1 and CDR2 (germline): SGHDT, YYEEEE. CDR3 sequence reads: CASSRGLGGEGNTIYF. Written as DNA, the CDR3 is TGTGCCAGCAGCCGCGGCTTAGGGGGCGAAGGAAACACCATATATTTT.

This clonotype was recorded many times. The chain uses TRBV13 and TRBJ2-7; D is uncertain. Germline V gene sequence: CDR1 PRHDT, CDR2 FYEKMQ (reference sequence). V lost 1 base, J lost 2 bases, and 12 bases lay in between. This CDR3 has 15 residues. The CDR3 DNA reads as TGTGCCAGCAGCTTAGAAGGGTCCTTAACCTACGAGCAGTACTTC. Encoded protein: CASSLEGSLTYEQYF.

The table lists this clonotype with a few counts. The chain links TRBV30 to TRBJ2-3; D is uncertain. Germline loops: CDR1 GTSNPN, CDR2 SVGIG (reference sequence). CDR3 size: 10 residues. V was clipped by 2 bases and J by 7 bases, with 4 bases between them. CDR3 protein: CAWSRNTQYF. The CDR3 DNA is TGTGCCTGGAGTCGGAATACGCAGTATTTT.

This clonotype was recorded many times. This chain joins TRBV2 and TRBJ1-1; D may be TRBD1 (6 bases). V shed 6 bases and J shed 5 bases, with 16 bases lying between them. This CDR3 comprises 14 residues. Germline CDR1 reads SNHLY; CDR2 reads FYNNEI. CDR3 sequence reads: CASRGTGAGTEAFF. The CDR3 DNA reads TGTGCCAGCAGGGGGACGGGGGCCGGGACTGAAGCTTTCTTT.

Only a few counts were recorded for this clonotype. The CDR3 sequence is CASSASVPRSPSNTDTQYF. CDR3 coding DNA: TGTGCCAGCAGCGCATCAGTTCCGCGAAGCCCGTCGAACACAGATACGCAGTATTTT. V and J are TRBV11-2 and TRBJ2-3; D is uncertain. The V gene's germline CDR1 is SGHAT and CDR2 FQNNGV. Trimming took 5 bases from V and 2 from J, leaving 26 bases between them. This CDR3 spans 19 amino acids.

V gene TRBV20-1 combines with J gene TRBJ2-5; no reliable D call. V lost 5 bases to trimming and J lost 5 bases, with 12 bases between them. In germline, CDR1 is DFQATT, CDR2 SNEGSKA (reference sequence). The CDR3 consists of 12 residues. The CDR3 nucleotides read TGCAGTGCTGGGCAACATGGGGAGACCCAGTACTTC. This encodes CSAGQHGETQYF.

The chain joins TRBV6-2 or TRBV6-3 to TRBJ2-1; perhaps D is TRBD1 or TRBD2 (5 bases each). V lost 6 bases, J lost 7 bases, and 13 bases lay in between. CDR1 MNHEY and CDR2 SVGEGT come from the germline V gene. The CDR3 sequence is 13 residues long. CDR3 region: CASRYGAGNEQFF. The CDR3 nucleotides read TGTGCCAGCAGATACGGGGCCGGGAATGAGCAGTTCTTC.

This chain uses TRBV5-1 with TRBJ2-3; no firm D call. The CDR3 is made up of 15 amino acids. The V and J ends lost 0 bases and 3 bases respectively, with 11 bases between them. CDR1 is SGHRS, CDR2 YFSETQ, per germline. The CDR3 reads CASSLDGDRTDTQYF. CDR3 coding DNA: TGCGCCAGCAGCTTGGACGGAGACCGTACAGATACGCAGTATTTT.